The T cell receptor beta chain under discussion was sequenced for a study of blood T cell repertoires in COVID-19. Participants were aged roughly 18 to 90 years from roughly 26 US areas. Membership in each cohort depended on participant-reported clinical history. What the recovered Cohort 3 donors had was two negative PCRs, clearance, or symptom resolution. Trimming removed 8 bases from V and 6 bases from J, with 10 bases in between. CDR1 is MDHEN and CDR2 is SYDVKM in the germline V gene. This CDR3 region has 11 residues. Methods used by the authors: Reference gene primer amplification gave estimated nucleated cell counts. Assay: immunoSEQ multiplex PCR; the TCRdb copy retains only in-frame clones and omits some. V and J calls and clone size are those listed in that table; D and trimming were worked out from the DNA. The sample holds about 180,000 clones, 88% seen once.

The sequencing sample was made of PBMCs or T cells enriched from blood (not recorded which). This TCR derives from a woman aged 18-29 years who had recovered from COVID-19. This chain joins TRBV28 and TRBJ1-1; D unresolved. CDR3: CASLGVAEAFF. DNA for the CDR3: TGTGCCAGCTTGGGAGTGGCTGAAGCTTTCTTT.